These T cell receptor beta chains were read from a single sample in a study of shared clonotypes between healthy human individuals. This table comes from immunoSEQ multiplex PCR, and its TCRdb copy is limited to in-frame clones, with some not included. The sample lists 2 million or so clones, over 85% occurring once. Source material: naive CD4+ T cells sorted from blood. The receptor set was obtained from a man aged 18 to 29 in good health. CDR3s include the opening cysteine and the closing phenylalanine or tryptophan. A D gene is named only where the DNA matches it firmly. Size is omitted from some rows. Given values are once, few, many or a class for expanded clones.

cdr3_aa: CASSRGRSTDTQYF
cdr3_nt: TGTGCCAGCAGCCGGGGAAGAAGCACAGATACGCAGTATTTT
d_call: NA
j_call: TRBJ2-3
v_call: TRBV6-5
clone_size: NA

cdr3_aa: CASSLHGRAQTDTQYF
cdr3_nt: TGTGCCAGCAGTTTACACGGGAGGGCCCAGACAGATACGCAGTATTTT
d_call: TRBD2
j_call: TRBJ2-3
v_call: TRBV28
clone_size: NA

cdr3_aa: CASSLHRMDGELFF
cdr3_nt: TGCGCCAGCAGCTTGCACAGAATGGACGGGGAGCTGTTTTTT
d_call: NA
j_call: TRBJ2-2
v_call: TRBV5-1
clone_size: once

cdr3_aa: CASSLGHAAEAFF
cdr3_nt: TGTGCCAGCAGCTTAGGTCACGCCGCTGAAGCTTTCTTT
d_call: NA
j_call: TRBJ1-1
v_call: TRBV7-2
clone_size: NA

cdr3_aa: CASSHFDSSHGYTF
cdr3_nt: TGCGCCAGCAGTCACTTTGACAGTAGCCACGGCTACACCTTC
d_call: NA
j_call: TRBJ1-2
v_call: TRBV4-1
clone_size: NA

cdr3_aa: CASSVAPGTYTEAFF
cdr3_nt: TGTGCCAGCAGCGTAGCCCCGGGGACTTACACTGAAGCTTTCTTT
d_call: NA
j_call: TRBJ1-1
v_call: TRBV9
clone_size: once

cdr3_aa: CASSWGLAGNYEQYF
cdr3_nt: TGCGCCAGCAGCTGGGGACTAGCGGGGAACTACGAGCAGTACTTC
d_call: TRBD2
j_call: TRBJ2-7
v_call: TRBV5-1
clone_size: NA

cdr3_aa: CASSSRPANEKLFF
cdr3_nt: TGTGCCAGCAGCAGCAGGCCAGCTAATGAAAAACTGTTTTTT
d_call: NA
j_call: TRBJ1-4
v_call: TRBV25-1
clone_size: NA

cdr3_aa: CSVNREQNYGYTF
cdr3_nt: TGCAGCGTTAACAGGGAGCAGAACTATGGCTACACCTTC
d_call: NA
j_call: TRBJ1-2
v_call: TRBV29-1
clone_size: once

cdr3_aa: CASSPFTLGTEAFF
cdr3_nt: TGTGCCAGCTCACCATTCACCCTAGGGACTGAAGCTTTCTTT
d_call: NA
j_call: TRBJ1-1
v_call: TRBV18
clone_size: NA

cdr3_aa: CASSIGPGRDQPQHF
cdr3_nt: TGTGCCAGCAGCATTGGCCCTGGGAGGGATCAGCCCCAGCATTTT
d_call: NA
j_call: TRBJ1-5
v_call: TRBV9
clone_size: NA